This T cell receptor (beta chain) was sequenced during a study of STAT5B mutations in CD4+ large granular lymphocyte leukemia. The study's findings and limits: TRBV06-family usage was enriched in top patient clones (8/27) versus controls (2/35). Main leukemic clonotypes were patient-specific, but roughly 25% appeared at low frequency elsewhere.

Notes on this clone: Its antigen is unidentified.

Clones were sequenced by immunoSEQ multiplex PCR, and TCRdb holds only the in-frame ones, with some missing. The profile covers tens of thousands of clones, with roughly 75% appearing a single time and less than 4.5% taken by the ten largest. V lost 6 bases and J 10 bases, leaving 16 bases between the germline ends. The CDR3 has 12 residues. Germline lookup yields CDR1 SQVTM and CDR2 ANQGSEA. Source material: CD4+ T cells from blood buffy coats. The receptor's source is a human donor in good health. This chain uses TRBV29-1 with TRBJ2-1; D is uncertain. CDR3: CSVDGTLVEQFF. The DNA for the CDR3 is TGCAGCGTCGACGGAACGCTTGTAGAGCAGTTCTTC.